Following are 13 T cell receptor beta chains from one sample sequenced in a study of cytomegalovirus exposure and HLA in healthy donors. Primers for the PCR totalled 60 Vbeta and 13 Jbeta. Method: immunoSEQ multiplex PCR; TCRdb's copy keeps in-frame clones and lacks some. The table has roughly 120,000 clones, just under 75% seen once; the top ten hold over 4%. The sequencing input was PBMCs. These receptors came from a man aged 55-75 years in good health and CMV-seropositive.

This clone was recorded only once. The genes are TRBV28 and TRBJ1-5, with 10 nucleotides matching TRBD1. Losses at the gene ends were 6 bases for V and 7 bases for J; bases not matched to a gene: 9. CDR3 length: 15 amino acids. Looked up from germline, CDR1 is MDHEN and CDR2 is SYDVKM. DNA of the CDR3: TGTGCCAGCAGGACCACCGGGACAGGGGTCCAGCCCCAGCATTTT. It is translated as CASRTTGTGVQPQHF. The full variable domain, rest sourced from reference TRBV28 and TRBJ1-5, is DVKVTQSSRYLVKRTGEKVFLECVQDMDHENMFWYRQDPGLGLRLIYFSYDVKMKEKGDIPEGYSVSREKKERFSLILESASTNQTSMYLCASRTTGTGVQPQHFGDGTRLSIL.

This clone has more than one count but fewer than ten. Here the CDR3 reads CATWDQGPGSPLHF. CDR3 nucleotides: TGTGCCACCTGGGATCAGGGGCCGGGTTCACCCCTCCACTTT. The V gene is TRBV19, the J gene TRBJ1-6, with D possibly TRBD1 on 6 matching bases. Trimming cost V 10 bases and J 9 bases, with 19 bases left between them. The CDR3 loop spans 14 amino acids. Germline CDR1 and CDR2: LNHDA and SQIVND (reference sequence).

This clone was seen a few times. V gene TRBV6-6 combines with J gene TRBJ2-7; D gene unclear. Germline CDR1 MNHNY, CDR2 SVGAGI (reference sequence). CDR3 length: 16 residues. V lost 0 bases to trimming and J lost 0 bases, with 12 bases between them. The chain's CDR3 is CASSYSEQHPSYEQYF. CDR3 bases: TGTGCCAGCAGTTACTCTGAACAGCATCCCTCCTACGAGCAGTACTTC.

The CDR3 region is CASTWGGENSPLHF. The CDR3, as DNA: TGTGCCAGTACCTGGGGGGGGGAGAATTCACCCCTCCACTTT. The rearrangement joins TRBV19 to TRBJ1-6; a possible D gene is TRBD1 (5 bases). The CDR3 totals 14 residues. Germline V lookup: CDR1 LNHDA, CDR2 SQIVND (reference sequence). Trimming stripped 7 bases from V and 7 bases from J, with 14 bases between.

The chain couples TRBV6-1 to TRBJ1-2; the D is unclear. V lost 3 bases, J lost 3 bases, and 20 bases lay in between. CDR3 size: 17 residues. CDR1 and CDR2 (germline): MNHNS, SASEGT. The CDR3 is CASSDVMRGRGYYGYTF. The DNA for the CDR3 is TGTGCCAGCAGTGACGTGATGCGGGGAAGAGGATACTATGGCTACACCTTC.

CDR3 sequence: CASSYPAEGRGKQYF. Written as DNA, the CDR3 is TGTGCCAGCAGTTACCCCGCCGAGGGCAGGGGCAAGCAGTACTTC. V usage is TRBV6-5 and J usage is TRBJ2-7; D possibly corresponds to TRBD1 (6 bases). The V end lost 2 bases, the J end lost 8 bases, and 19 bases lay between the germline ends. Germline lookup yields CDR1 MNHEY and CDR2 SVGAGI. The CDR3 extends over 15 amino acids.

A remark on this clone: Compared with germline, one end of the junction differs, possibly owing to a read error. The chain combines TRBV27 with TRBJ2-3; D may be TRBD1 (6 bases). The CDR3 has 15 residues. The germline V gene encodes CDR1 MNHEY and CDR2 SMNVEV (reference sequence). CDR3 coding DNA: TGTGCCAGCAGCCCTACCCAGGGGCCCACATATACGCAGTATTTT. Its translation: CASSPTQGPTYTQYF.

The gene calls are TRBV6-5 and TRBJ2-1; D may be TRBD1 (5 bases). The CDR3 runs to 13 residues. Germline CDR1 MNHEY, CDR2 SVGAGI. The V and J ends lost 2 bases and 5 bases respectively, with 7 bases between them. As DNA, the CDR3 is TGTGCCAGCAGTTACGACAGTCACAATGAGCAGTTCTTC. It translates to CASSYDSHNEQFF.

The CDR3: CASSPSDRKQETQYF. For the CDR3, the DNA is TGTGCCAGCTCACCCTCGGACAGAAAACAAGAGACCCAGTACTTC. The chain carries TRBV18 and TRBJ2-5; TRBD1 is a possible D gene (6 bases). This CDR3 comprises 15 residues. V was cut by 3 bases and J by 2 bases, with 13 bases left in between. The germline V gene encodes CDR1 KGHSH and CDR2 LQKENI.

This chain connects TRBV2 to TRBJ2-1, with D perhaps matching TRBD2 (6 bases). This CDR3 is 11 amino acids long. Looked up from germline, CDR1 is SNHLY and CDR2 is FYNNEI. Trimming pared 7 bases from V and 12 bases from J, leaving 13 bases between. Here the CDR3 reads CASNNWDLQFF. The CDR3 DNA follows: TGTGCCAGCAATAACTGGGACTTGCAGTTCTTC.

V and J are TRBV19 and TRBJ2-5; weak D call: TRBD1 (6 bases). The better agreement between TRBJ2-7 and the DNA end casts doubt on the J call. The CDR3 contains 15 residues. The germline gives CDR1 LNHDA, CDR2 SQIVND (reference sequence). In DNA form, the CDR3 reads TGTGCCAGTAGTACCCTACCAGGGGTCGGGTACGAGCAGTACTTC. This codes for CASSTLPGVGYEQYF.

This clone was found a few times. V usage is TRBV5-7 and J usage is TRBJ1-5, with TRBD1 matching 11 bases. Being an ORF, TRBV5-7 has a function that is uncertain. Losses at the gene ends were 5 bases for V and 7 bases for J; bases not matched to a gene: 8. This CDR3 region has 15 residues. CDR3 nucleotides: TGTGCCAGCAGAGGAGGACAGGGGGCGGTCCAGCCCCAGCATTTT. This gives the protein CASRGGQGAVQPQHF.

J is TRBJ1-3 and V is TRBV11-2; D gene ambiguous. The CDR3 sequence is 14 residues long. Germline CDR1 reads SGHAT; CDR2 reads FQNNGV. V was cut by 5 bases and J by 0 bases, with 8 bases left in between. The DNA for the CDR3 is TGTGCCAGCAGCCTAGGCGGCTCTGGAAACACCATATATTTT. Protein: CASSLGGSGNTIYF.